This T cell receptor beta chain derives from a study of Graves' ophthalmopathy and Graves' hyperthyroidism. Findings and limits, study-wide: Prediction of ophthalmopathy progression reached 70.59% sensitivity and around 72% specificity.

This CDR3 is built from 15 residues. Germline CDR1 reads SGHTA; CDR2 reads FQGNSA. The junction had 6 bases not matched to a gene; V was cut back by 0 bases and J by 6 bases. PBMCs came from 8.5 to 10 ml of fresh peripheral blood. The sample holds many counts of this clonotype. Its cognate antigen is unknown. Researchers took RNA transcripts and amplified TCR beta CDR3 regions from them. In the first round, RT-PCR was carried out with HTBI primers, and a multiplex PCR formed the second round. TCRdb redid the calling of the multiplex PCR reads with MiXCR, one entry per CDR3 protein. This sample carries approximately 700,000 distinct CDR3 sequences, over 40% of them seen once, and the ten largest clones take over 2.5%.

This clonotype was obtained from an adult man with Graves' ophthalmopathy. The rearrangement links TRBV7-2 to TRBJ2-7; 9 nucleotides agree with TRBD1. The sample was peripheral blood. The CDR3 spells CASSLAWGQGREQYF. Here the CDR3 DNA reads TGTGCCAGCAGCTTAGCGTGGGGACAGGGTCGCGAGCAGTACTTC.